This TCR beta chain was sequenced in a study of OX40 agonist ivuxolimab in advanced cancers. Sequencing was performed with immunoSEQ multiplex PCR; in TCRdb, only in-frame clones are kept and a portion is missing. Found here are roughly 26,000 clones, roughly 90% of them singletons; the top ten hold 15% to 20%. Per germline, CDR1 SGHRS and CDR2 YFSETQ. Trimming took 0 bases from V and 4 from J, leaving 14 bases between them. The CDR3 has 15 residues. The source of this sequence is an adult with an advanced solid tumor such as melanoma, head and neck, liver or kidney cancer. The input for sequencing was CD4+ or CD8+ T cells sorted from blood, taken in a trial of the OX40 agonist ivuxolimab. The J gene is TRBJ2-7, the V gene TRBV5-1, with a weak D call TRBD1 (5 bases). This chain's CDR3 is CASSLEAGIPYEQYF. The CDR3 region has the DNA TGCGCCAGCAGCTTGGAGGCAGGGATTCCTTACGAGCAGTACTTC.